A selection of T cell receptor beta chains follows, all from one sample in a study of glioma-infiltrating T cells. From the multiplex PCR reads, TCRdb called clonotypes with MiXCR, one entry per CDR3 protein. The profile covers 90,000 to 110,000 distinct CDR3 sequences, with under 30% appearing a single time and about a third taken by the ten largest. Material: glioma tissue, nonneoplastic brain tissue, or PBMCs (not recorded which). All receptors derive from a human donor with low-grade glioma or glioblastoma, undergoing nonglioma brain surgery, or in good health (not recorded which). The CDR3 runs from the conserved cysteine through the conserved F or W. The order of the fields is J gene, V gene, D gene, clone size, CDR3 protein, CDR3 DNA. A D gene is named only where the DNA matches it firmly. Rows may omit the clone size; those that give it use once, few, many or a size class.

J: TRBJ1-2; V: TRBV29-1; D: TRBD1; size: many; CDR3: CSVQQGRGYGYTF; DNA: TGCAGCGTCCAACAGGGGAGAGGCTATGGCTACACCTTC
J: TRBJ2-7; V: TRBV20-1; D: TRBD2; size: many; CDR3: CSARSTSGRVSYEQYF; DNA: TGCAGTGCTAGATCGACTAGCGGGAGGGTCTCCTACGAGCAGTACTTC
J: TRBJ2-7; V: TRBV6-1; D: TRBD1; size: many; CDR3: CASSSTPGQGYEQYF; DNA: TGTGCCAGCAGTTCTACTCCGGGACAGGGCTACGAGCAGTACTTC
J: TRBJ1-2; V: TRBV2; D: NA; size: many; CDR3: CASSGRALTNYGYTF; DNA: TGTGCCAGCAGTGGAAGGGCTCTTACTAACTATGGCTACACCTTC
J: TRBJ2-7; V: TRBV7-2; D: TRBD2; size: many; CDR3: CASSFTGDYYEQYF; DNA: TGTGCCAGCAGCTTTACGGGGGACTACTACGAGCAGTACTTC
J: TRBJ1-5; V: TRBV20-1; D: NA; size: many; CDR3: CSASNPQGTYSNQPQHF; DNA: TGCAGTGCTTCGAACCCCCAGGGGACCTATAGCAATCAGCCCCAGCATTTT
J: TRBJ2-3; V: TRBV6-6; D: NA; size: many; CDR3: CASSYSVGDTQYF; DNA: TGTGCCAGCAGTTACTCGGTCGGGGATACGCAGTATTTT
J: TRBJ2-5; V: TRBV18; D: NA; size: many; CDR3: CASSSRDKAVQTQYF; DNA: TGTGCCAGCTCATCCCGGGACAAGGCCGTCCAGACCCAGTACTTC
J: TRBJ1-1; V: TRBV5-1; D: NA; size: NA; CDR3: CASILYVRNTEAFF; DNA: TGCGCCAGCATCTTGTACGTAAGGAACACTGAAGCTTTCTTT
J: TRBJ1-4; V: TRBV11-1; D: NA; size: NA; CDR3: CARSSAGTEKLFF; DNA: TGTGCCAGAAGCTCGGCAGGGACTGAAAAACTGTTTTTT
J: TRBJ1-1; V: TRBV6-1; D: TRBD1; size: many; CDR3: CASRQQGAYAFF; DNA: TGTGCCAGCAGGCAACAGGGGGCGTATGCTTTCTTT
J: TRBJ2-3; V: TRBV7-9; D: NA; size: NA; CDR3: CASSSLTGRTDAQYF; DNA: TGTGCCAGCAGCTCCCTAACAGGGCGCACAGATGCGCAGTATTTT
J: TRBJ2-3; V: TRBV7-9; D: TRBD2; size: NA; CDR3: CASSWTSRQDTQYF; DNA: TGTGCCAGCAGCTGGACTAGCAGGCAAGATACGCAGTATTTT
J: TRBJ2-1; V: TRBV6-1; D: NA; size: many; CDR3: CATTGPGDYNEQFF; DNA: TGTGCCACCACCGGTCCGGGTGACTACAATGAGCAGTTCTTC
J: TRBJ1-1; V: TRBV18; D: NA; size: few; CDR3: CASSPTLDRNTEAFF; DNA: TGTGCCAGCTCACCGACTCTGGACAGGAACACTGAAGCTTTCTTT
J: TRBJ2-1; V: TRBV6-1; D: NA; size: once; CDR3: CASQERVPYNEQFF; DNA: TGTGCCAGCCAAGAAAGGGTCCCCTACAATGAGCAGTTCTTC
J: TRBJ2-7; V: TRBV6-2/TRBV6-3; D: NA; size: NA; CDR3: CASSEDRYKYEQYF; DNA: TGTGCCAGCAGTGAGGACAGATACAAATACGAGCAGTACTTC
J: TRBJ1-1; V: TRBV29-1; D: NA; size: many; CDR3: CSVEGRGNTEAFF; DNA: TGCAGCGTTGAAGGCAGGGGTAACACTGAAGCTTTCTTT
J: TRBJ2-5; V: TRBV5-1; D: NA; size: once; CDR3: CASSLVGRRGETQYF; DNA: TGCGCCAGCAGCTTGGTGGGCAGGAGAGGGGAGACCCAGTACTTC
J: TRBJ1-1; V: TRBV7-9; D: NA; size: many; CDR3: CASSLRAETNTEAFF; DNA: TGTGCCAGCAGCTTACGCGCGGAAACGAACACTGAAGCTTTCTTT
J: TRBJ2-5; V: TRBV29-1; D: NA; size: NA; CDR3: CSVFGGGWETQYF; DNA: TGCAGCGTTTTTGGGGGGGGCTGGGAGACCCAGTACTTC
J: TRBJ2-4; V: TRBV3-1; D: NA; size: few; CDR3: CASSQDLANIQYF; DNA: TGTGCCAGCAGCCAAGATCTTGCGAACATTCAGTACTTC
J: TRBJ2-2; V: TRBV10-3; D: NA; size: NA; CDR3: CAISESWSSFNTGELFF; DNA: TGTGCCATCAGTGAGTCGTGGTCCTCGTTCAACACCGGGGAGCTGTTTTTT
J: TRBJ1-5; V: TRBV12-3/TRBV12-4; D: NA; size: many; CDR3: CASSLGTAPSRPNQPQHF; DNA: TGTGCCAGCAGTTTAGGTACCGCTCCCTCCAGACCCAATCAGCCCCAGCATTTT
J: TRBJ2-1; V: TRBV27; D: TRBD1; size: many; CDR3: CASSLGTGYNEQFF; DNA: TGTGCCAGCAGTTTAGGGACAGGCTACAATGAGCAGTTCTTC
J: TRBJ2-1; V: TRBV4-3; D: NA; size: few; CDR3: CASSQGRGGGEQFF; DNA: TGCGCCAGCAGCCAAGGGAGGGGGGGGGGGGAGCAGTTCTTC
J: TRBJ2-1; V: TRBV5-1; D: NA; size: many; CDR3: CASSLDQNYNEQFF; DNA: TGCGCCAGCAGCTTGGATCAGAACTACAATGAGCAGTTCTTC
J: TRBJ1-1; V: TRBV6-1; D: NA; size: many; CDR3: CASSSPGGAFF; DNA: TGTGCCAGCAGTTCCCCAGGAGGAGCTTTCTTT
J: TRBJ2-1; V: TRBV5-4; D: NA; size: many; CDR3: CASSTPGHLSGNEQFF; DNA: TGTGCCAGCAGCACGCCGGGACACCTTTCCGGCAATGAGCAGTTCTTC
J: TRBJ1-5; V: TRBV19; D: TRBD1; size: many; CDR3: CASRFRGDEDQPQHF; DNA: TGTGCCAGTAGATTCAGGGGGGACGAGGATCAGCCCCAGCATTTT
J: TRBJ2-5; V: TRBV20-1; D: NA; size: NA; CDR3: CSTSKQGQQETQYF; DNA: TGCAGTACTTCTAAACAGGGCCAGCAAGAGACCCAGTACTTC
J: TRBJ2-7; V: TRBV14; D: NA; size: many; CDR3: CASSQVDTVYEQYF; DNA: TGTGCCAGCAGCCAAGTGGACACCGTCTACGAGCAGTACTTC
J: TRBJ1-2; V: TRBV5-1; D: NA; size: once; CDR3: CASSLDSQLQTF; DNA: TGCGCCAGCAGCTTGGACAGCCAACTGCAGACCTTC
J: TRBJ1-1; V: TRBV14; D: NA; size: many; CDR3: CASSHINRKNTEAFF; DNA: TGTGCCAGCAGCCACATAAACAGAAAGAACACTGAAGCTTTCTTT
J: TRBJ2-5; V: TRBV6-2/TRBV6-3; D: NA; size: NA; CDR3: CASTGGGAETQYF; DNA: TGTGCCAGCACGGGAGGGGGCGCGGAGACCCAGTACTTT
J: TRBJ1-6; V: TRBV2; D: NA; size: many; CDR3: CASRPTGENSPLHF; DNA: TGTGCCAGCAGACCCACCGGGGAGAATTCACCCCTCCACTTT
J: TRBJ2-3; V: TRBV5-1; D: TRBD2; size: many; CDR3: CASSLVAGRTDTQYF; DNA: TGCGCCAGCAGCTTGGTAGCGGGGAGGACTGATACGCAGTATTTT
J: TRBJ2-7; V: TRBV20-1; D: TRBD2; size: many; CDR3: CSARGGISYEQYF; DNA: TGCAGTGCTAGGGGGGGGATCTCCTACGAGCAGTACTTC
J: TRBJ2-3; V: TRBV4-3; D: NA; size: many; CDR3: CASSQVIDGTDTQYF; DNA: TGCGCCAGCAGCCAAGTAATAGACGGCACAGATACGCAGTATTTT
J: TRBJ1-2; V: TRBV19; D: TRBD1; size: NA; CDR3: CASGSRQGSGYTF; DNA: TGTGCCAGTGGATCTCGACAGGGGAGCGGCTACACCTTC
J: TRBJ2-7; V: TRBV20-1; D: NA; size: many; CDR3: CSVRGQFYEQYF; DNA: TGCAGTGTCCGAGGACAGTTCTACGAGCAGTACTTC
J: TRBJ1-1; V: TRBV15; D: TRBD1; size: many; CDR3: CATSVGTVTGWAFF; DNA: TGTGCCACCAGCGTCGGGACAGTCACTGGTTGGGCTTTCTTT
J: TRBJ1-3; V: TRBV4-3; D: NA; size: many; CDR3: CASSWDISGNTIYF; DNA: TGCGCCAGCAGCTGGGACATCTCTGGAAACACCATATATTTT
J: TRBJ1-1; V: TRBV19; D: NA; size: many; CDR3: CASSIAIRVRTEAFF; DNA: TGTGCCAGTAGTATAGCGATCAGGGTGCGCACTGAAGCTTTCTTT
J: TRBJ2-1; V: TRBV5-4; D: TRBD2; size: many; CDR3: CASSTGTSAYEQFF; DNA: TGTGCCAGCAGCACCGGGACTAGCGCTTATGAGCAGTTCTTC
J: TRBJ2-1; V: TRBV5-4; D: TRBD1; size: many; CDR3: CASSVLGTGGDEQFF; DNA: TGTGCCAGCAGCGTGTTAGGGACAGGGGGCGATGAGCAGTTCTTC
J: TRBJ2-7; V: TRBV4-3; D: NA; size: many; CDR3: CASSQDLRTPGSYEQYF; DNA: TGCGCCAGCAGCCAAGATTTGCGGACCCCGGGCTCCTACGAGCAGTACTTC
J: TRBJ1-5; V: TRBV20-1; D: NA; size: many; CDR3: CSARSALGGSNQPQHF; DNA: TGCAGTGCTAGGTCCGCTCTAGGGGGAAGCAATCAGCCCCAGCATTTT
J: TRBJ2-3; V: TRBV6-1; D: NA; size: many; CDR3: CASSFSSTDTQYF; DNA: TGTGCCAGCAGTTTCAGTAGCACAGATACGCAGTATTTT
J: TRBJ1-1; V: TRBV7-9; D: NA; size: many; CDR3: CASRRQGNTEAFF; DNA: TGTGCCAGCAGAAGACAAGGGAACACTGAAGCTTTCTTT